One sample yielded the 29 T cell receptor beta chains listed below, sequenced in a study of blood T cell repertoires in COVID-19. TCRdb keeps only in-frame clones here, not all; method: immunoSEQ multiplex PCR. In the table there are about 68,000 clones, about 82% of which are singletons. Source material: peripheral blood. The source is a man aged 50 to 60 with acute or convalescent COVID-19.

The CDR3: CAWSVLGQGLNTEAFF. The CDR3 DNA sequence: TGTGCCTGGAGTGTACTAGGACAGGGATTGAACACTGAAGCTTTCTTT. The gene calls are TRBV30 and TRBJ1-1; 8 positions match TRBD1. In germline, CDR1 is GTSNPN, CDR2 SVGIG (reference sequence). This CDR3 is 16 amino acids long. J was trimmed by 0 bases and V by 0 bases; bases with no gene match: 6.

This chain links TRBV6-5 with TRBJ1-1; no reliable D call. Trimming took 7 bases from V and 0 from J, leaving 9 bases between them. Germline CDR1 MNHEY, CDR2 SVGAGI. The CDR3 has 13 amino acids. The CDR3 protein is CASTGSLNTEAFF. Here the CDR3 DNA reads TGTGCCAGCACGGGGAGTTTGAACACTGAAGCTTTCTTT.

Only a few counts were recorded for this clone. The chain joins TRBV5-1 to TRBJ2-7, with D uncertain. The germline gives CDR1 SGHRS, CDR2 YFSETQ. The CDR3 covers 12 residues. V was cut by 1 base and J by 3 bases, with 5 bases left in between. The CDR3 loop reads CASSLYGYEQYF. The DNA for the CDR3 is TGCGCCAGCAGCTTGTACGGCTACGAGCAGTACTTC.

The rearrangement links TRBV20-1 to TRBJ2-1, with unresolved D. Germline V gene lookup returns CDR1 DFQATT and CDR2 SNEGSKA (reference sequence). V lost 3 bases to trimming and J lost 5 bases, with 2 bases between them. The CDR3 extends over 10 amino acids. Here the CDR3 reads CSASDNEQFF. CDR3 coding DNA: TGCAGTGCTAGCGACAATGAGCAGTTCTTC.

This chain uses TRBV6-2 or TRBV6-3 with TRBJ2-7, with 12 bases matching TRBD2. V was pared by 5 bases and J by 5 bases, with 7 bases of the junction left unmatched. The germline gives CDR1 MNHEY, CDR2 SVGEGT. The CDR3 consists of 15 residues. CDR3 sequence: CASSPPTSGRNEQYF. DNA of the CDR3: TGTGCCAGCAGTCCACCTACTAGCGGGAGGAACGAGCAGTACTTC.

This clone has just a few counts. The rearrangement links TRBV10-3 to TRBJ1-2, with TRBD1 matching over 9 bases. This CDR3 is built from 17 residues. Losses at the gene ends were 3 bases for V and 4 bases for J; bases not matched to a gene: 12. Germline V gives CDR1 ENHRY, CDR2 SYGVKD. The CDR3 loop is CAISESPGQGSAYGYTF. Written as DNA, the CDR3 is TGTGCCATCAGTGAATCCCCGGGACAGGGATCCGCCTATGGCTACACCTTC.

The V call is TRBV11-2, the J call TRBJ2-3; 11 nucleotides align to TRBD1. V was pared by 5 bases and J by 4 bases, with 8 bases of the junction left unmatched. The CDR3 is 16 residues long. Germline CDR1 reads SGHAT; CDR2 reads FQNNGV. Here the CDR3 DNA reads TGTGCCAGCAGCCCTCGGACAGGGGGCGAGTCAGATACGCAGTATTTT. Amino acid sequence: CASSPRTGGESDTQYF.

The genes are TRBV7-9 and TRBJ1-1, with D possibly matching TRBD1 (5 bases). CDR1 and CDR2 from the germline V gene are SEHNR and FQNEAQ (reference sequence). The CDR3 length is 14 residues. Trimming removed 2 bases from V and 3 bases from J, with 10 bases in between. The CDR3 DNA is TGTGCCAGCAGCTTACAGGGTGTGGACACTGAAGCTTTCTTT. Translation: CASSLQGVDTEAFF.

The rearrangement uses TRBV7-8 and TRBJ2-5; tentatively, D is TRBD1 (6 bases). This CDR3 has 15 residues. CDR1 and CDR2 (germline): SGHVS, FQNEAQ. The V gene lost 2 bases and the J gene lost 1 base, with 11 bases spanning the gap. This CDR3 reads CASSLSGTLQETQYF. Here the CDR3 DNA reads TGTGCCAGCAGCTTATCAGGGACACTCCAAGAGACCCAGTACTTC. Full variable domain (outside the CDR3, taken from reference TRBV7-8 and TRBJ2-5): GAGVSQSPRYKVAKRGQDVALRCDPISGHVSLFWYQQALGQGPEFLTYFQNEAQLDKSGLPSDRFFAERPEGSVSTLKIQRTQQEDSAVYLCASSLSGTLQETQYFGPGTRLLVL.

The rearrangement links TRBV3-1 (or the pseudogene TRBV3-2) to TRBJ1-1; TRBD1 matches 7 bases. Unmatched junction bases numbered 12, after V lost 4 bases and J lost 7 bases. The CDR3 has 15 amino acids. Germline V gene sequence: CDR1 LGHDT, CDR2 YNNKEL (reference sequence). CDR3 coding DNA: TGTGCCAGCAGCCCGCAGGACAGGAACTGGGGTGAAGCTTTCTTT. Amino acid sequence: CASSPQDRNWGEAFF.

V is TRBV6-1 and J is TRBJ2-7; D remains ambiguous. The CDR3 totals 13 residues. Germline CDR1 and CDR2: MNHNS and SASEGT. Trimming removed 3 bases from V and 3 bases from J, with 9 bases in between. CDR3 residues: CASSDSGIYEQYF. CDR3 bases: TGTGCCAGCAGTGATTCGGGTATCTACGAGCAGTACTTC.

The V gene is TRBV9, the J gene TRBJ2-1; TRBD2 agrees at 8 bases. Per germline, CDR1 SGDLS and CDR2 YYNGEE. The CDR3 is made up of 15 amino acids. Unmatched junction bases numbered 10, after V lost 3 bases and J lost 8 bases. The CDR3 DNA reads as TGTGCCAGCAGCGGAAGCGGGAGTATTGCAGATGAGCAGTTCTTC. Protein product: CASSGSGSIADEQFF.

The chain has TRBV19 and TRBJ1-5; 9 bases agree with TRBD1. V trimming: 5 bases; J trimming: 7 bases; junction bases outside the gene matches: 9. Germline CDR1 is LNHDA and CDR2 is SQIVND (reference sequence). The CDR3 runs to 15 residues. The chain's CDR3 is CASSGQGQGMQPQHF. In nucleotides, the CDR3 is TGTGCCAGTAGTGGTCAGGGACAGGGCATGCAGCCCCAGCATTTT.

The J gene is TRBJ1-4, the V gene TRBV30, with D possibly being TRBD1 (5 bases). V was shortened by 1 base and J by 7 bases, with 10 bases between the two germline ends. The CDR3 length is 13 residues. Germline values: CDR1 GTSNPN, CDR2 SVGIG (reference sequence). The CDR3 sequence is CAWSELGVEKLFF. In nucleotides, the CDR3 is TGTGCCTGGAGTGAGCTAGGGGTTGAAAAACTGTTTTTT.

This chain uses TRBV18 with TRBJ1-5; TRBD1 agrees at 8 bases. Germline CDR1 and CDR2: KGHSH and LQKENI. The CDR3 spans 18 residues. V was pared by 4 bases and J by 0 bases, with 11 bases of the junction left unmatched. The CDR3 is CASSQYPGQAYSNQPQHF. The CDR3 region has the DNA TGTGCCAGCTCACAGTATCCGGGACAGGCCTATAGCAATCAGCCCCAGCATTTT.

This clone was recorded only once. The chain recombines TRBV7-9 with TRBJ2-3; D is perhaps TRBD2 (5 bases). The CDR3 is made up of 15 amino acids. V was cut by 4 bases and J by 2 bases, with 13 bases left in between. The germline CDR1 and CDR2 sequences are SEHNR and FQNEAQ (reference sequence). The CDR3 protein is CASSSSSSTTDTQYF. The CDR3 DNA reads as TGTGCCAGCAGCTCCTCTAGCAGCACCACAGATACGCAGTATTTT.

The rearrangement links TRBV6-5 to TRBJ2-5; a possible D gene is TRBD1 (6 bases). The CDR3 is 15 amino acids. In germline, CDR1 is MNHEY, CDR2 SVGAGI. V was cut by 8 bases and J by 4 bases, with 20 bases left in between. The CDR3 nucleotides are TGTGCCAGCGACCCTATTCGACAGGTTGGAGAGACCCAGTACTTC. Protein sequence: CASDPIRQVGETQYF.

V usage is TRBV10-3 and J usage is TRBJ2-1, with 7 positions matching TRBD2. The CDR3 has 14 amino acids. Germline assignment: CDR1 ENHRY and CDR2 SYGVKD. V lost 3 bases, J lost 5 bases, and 4 bases stayed unmatched. DNA of the CDR3: TGTGCCATCAGTGATGAGCGGGGCAACAATGAGCAGTTCTTC. Protein sequence: CAISDERGNNEQFF.

The chain has TRBV5-4 and TRBJ2-2; D unresolved. The CDR3 spans 15 residues. The V and J ends lost 3 bases and 4 bases respectively, with 13 bases between them. CDR1 and CDR2 (germline): SGHNT, YYREEE (reference sequence). In DNA, the CDR3 is TGTGCCAGCAGCTCCGGTCGTGGTCCCACCGGGGAGCTGTTTTTT. It encodes CASSSGRGPTGELFF.

The chain employs TRBV5-5 and TRBJ1-5, with TRBD1 matching 9 bases. The ends lost 0 bases at V and 0 bases at J; junction bases unmatched: 1. The CDR3 extends over 16 amino acids. Germline CDR1 reads SGHKS; CDR2 reads YYEKEE (reference sequence). In DNA form, the CDR3 reads TGTGCCAGCAGCTTGGGGACAGGGGTTAGCAATCAGCCCCAGCATTTT. It yields the protein CASSLGTGVSNQPQHF.

This clone was picked up a small number of times. The genes are TRBV6-2 or TRBV6-3 and TRBJ1-5; the D gene is possibly TRBD1 (6 bases). Per the germline V gene, CDR1 is MNHEY and CDR2 is SVGEGT. The CDR3 extends over 15 amino acids. V lost 5 bases and J 2 bases, leaving 13 bases between the germline ends. The CDR3 DNA is TGTGCCAGCAGTCCAACAGGGACCGGCAATCAGCCCCAGCATTTT. Translation: CASSPTGTGNQPQHF.

The chain couples TRBV5-6 to TRBJ1-5; D possibly corresponds to TRBD1 (6 bases). Trimming removed 2 bases from V and 6 bases from J, with 15 bases in between. Per germline, CDR1 SGHDT and CDR2 YYEEEE. CDR3 length: 15 residues. CDR3 sequence (DNA): TGTGCCAGCAGCTTACAGGGTTATCACACTCAGCCCCAGCATTTT. Translating gives CASSLQGYHTQPQHF.

The rearrangement joins TRBV28 to TRBJ2-1; 11 bases agree with TRBD2. With 4 bases clipped from V and 7 bases from J, the junction kept 12 bases outside the gene matches. From germline, CDR1 is MDHEN and CDR2 SYDVKM. The CDR3 length is 17 residues. DNA for the CDR3: TGTGCCAGCAGTTCCTTGACCCCGACTAGCGGGAAGAATGAGCAGTTCTTC. Its translation is CASSSLTPTSGKNEQFF.

This rearrangement joins TRBV4-2 to TRBJ2-1, with TRBD2 matching over 13 bases. Germline CDR1 reads LGHNA; CDR2 reads YNFKEQ. V lost 4 bases to trimming and J lost 5 bases; unmatched junction nucleotides: 5. This CDR3 region has 16 residues. CDR3 loop: CASSRAGTSGNNEQFF. The CDR3 DNA reads as TGTGCCAGCAGCCGGGCCGGGACTAGCGGGAACAATGAGCAGTTCTTC.

This chain uses TRBV2 with TRBJ1-1; D gene unclear. Per germline, CDR1 SNHLY and CDR2 FYNNEI. Trimming pared 6 bases from V and 6 bases from J, leaving 14 bases between. The CDR3 extends over 13 amino acids. CDR3 bases: TGTGCCAGCAGGCCGGACTTGTCGTCTGAAGCTTTCTTT. Translating it yields CASRPDLSSEAFF.

The chain is built from TRBV6-5 and TRBJ1-2, with D maybe TRBD1 (6 bases). V was clipped by 10 bases and J by 2 bases, with 20 bases between them. The CDR3 has 15 amino acids. Germline CDR1 and CDR2: MNHEY and SVGAGI. The CDR3 reads CAILERGGRNYGYTF. The CDR3 DNA follows: TGTGCCATCCTAGAAAGGGGGGGCAGAAACTATGGCTACACCTTC.

This chain joins TRBV5-1 and TRBJ2-1; tentative D call: TRBD1 (5 bases). The CDR3 is made up of 14 amino acids. V was clipped by 0 bases and J by 6 bases, with 10 bases between them. Germline CDR1 and CDR2: SGHRS and YFSETQ. The CDR3 loop is CASSLVQGANEQFF. As DNA, the CDR3 is TGCGCCAGCAGCTTGGTTCAGGGTGCCAATGAGCAGTTCTTC. The whole variable domain, remainder taken from reference TRBV5-1 and TRBJ2-1, is KAGVTQTPRYLIKTRGQQVTLSCSPISGHRSVSWYQQTPGQGLQFLFEYFSETQRNKGNFPGRFSGRQFSNSRSEMNVSTLELGDSALYLCASSLVQGANEQFFGPGTRLTVL.

V usage is TRBV10-2 and J usage is TRBJ2-2, with 7 bases matching TRBD1. The V and J ends lost 6 bases and 4 bases, in that order; junction bases with no gene match: 5. Germline V gives CDR1 WSHSY, CDR2 SAAADI. This CDR3 has 14 amino acids. This chain's CDR3 is CASRPGQTTGELFF. The CDR3 nucleotides read TGCGCCAGCAGGCCGGGACAGACCACCGGGGAGCTGTTTTTT.

This clone turned up a few times. The chain links TRBV6-6 to TRBJ1-6, with D perhaps TRBD1 (5 bases). CDR1 MNHNY and CDR2 SVGAGI come from the germline V gene (reference sequence). The CDR3 contains 16 residues. Trimming pared 8 bases from V and 6 bases from J, leaving 20 bases between. The CDR3 region is CASDNAGTGVNSPLHF. In DNA, the CDR3 is TGTGCCAGCGACAACGCAGGGACGGGGGTTAATTCACCCCTCCACTTT.